Sequencing of this T cell receptor (beta chain) was carried out in a study of cytomegalovirus exposure and HLA in healthy donors. Concerning this clone itself: What it binds is unknown.

The PCR was carried out with 60 Vbeta primers and 13 Jbeta primers. TCRdb's copy holds only in-frame clones and misses some; the assay was immunoSEQ multiplex PCR. Of under 200,000 clones in the sample, 75% to 80% are singletons; the top ten hold roughly an eighth. J was trimmed by 8 bases and V by 6 bases; bases with no gene match: 9. Germline V lookup: CDR1 MDHEN, CDR2 SYDVKM. The CDR3 runs 13 residues. Findings of the study overall: TCR beta chains numbering 150 to 200 were designated cytomegalovirus-associated. TCR beta sequences numbering more than 15,000 were associated with HLA alleles at 0.05 false discovery rate in a later analysis. Later, an analysis showed that TCR beta chains associated with HLA were more clonally expanded than others that were equally common. The records held CMV serostatus as the only immune exposure information.

This chain uses TRBV28 with TRBJ1-2; 7 nucleotides align to TRBD1. The source material was PBMCs. The receptor comes from a man in his fifties in good health and CMV-seropositive. The CDR3 coding sequence is TGTGCCAGCAGAGCGACAGGGTCCTCCGGCTACACCTTC. It yields the protein CASRATGSSGYTF.